The 6 T cell receptor beta chains in this list originate from one sample, sequenced in a study of shared clonotypes between healthy human individuals. Profiled with immunoSEQ multiplex PCR; TCRdb holds only in-frame clones, not every one. The table lists some 200,000 clones, 60% to 80% of them singletons, with 8.5% to 14% in the top ten. The material sequenced was memory CD4+ T cells sorted from blood. Sample subset: CD45RA-negative fraction. The source is a man in his thirties or forties in good health.

The chain has TRBV5-4 and TRBJ2-1, with D perhaps TRBD1 (6 bases). CDR1 is SGHNT and CDR2 is YYREEE in the germline V gene (reference sequence). The CDR3 extends over 13 amino acids. Trimming stripped 1 base from V and 7 bases from J, with 9 bases between. CDR3 coding DNA: TGTGCCAGCAGCTTGACAGGGTTTAATGAGCAGTTCTTC. Translating gives CASSLTGFNEQFF.

The chain uses TRBV4-1 and TRBJ1-2, with 12 nucleotides matching TRBD1. The CDR3 contains 16 residues. Germline V CDR1 and CDR2: MGHRA, YSYEKL. The junction had 5 bases not matched to a gene; V was cut back by 2 bases and J by 4 bases. This CDR3 reads CASSQNRGQGAYGYTF. The CDR3 DNA sequence: TGCGCCAGCAGCCAAAATCGGGGACAGGGGGCCTATGGCTACACCTTC.

The V call is TRBV7-3, the J call TRBJ2-1; 12 bases are a match to TRBD2. The CDR3 has 17 residues. Germline CDR1 is SGHTA and CDR2 is FQGTGA. Unmatched junction bases numbered 12, after V lost 5 bases and J lost 7 bases. The CDR3 is CASSPRGGTSGSNEQFF. CDR3 nucleotides: TGTGCCAGCAGCCCCCGAGGAGGGACTAGCGGGTCGAATGAGCAGTTCTTC.

The chain uses TRBV10-2 and TRBJ1-3; D remains unclear. The CDR3 runs to 14 residues. With 4 bases removed from V and 6 bases from J, the gap between germline ends came to 13 bases. CDR1 WSHSY and CDR2 SAAADI come from the germline V gene. CDR3 region: CASSGRNPQNTIYF. Written as DNA, the CDR3 is TGCGCCAGCAGTGGACGGAACCCCCAAAACACCATATATTTT.

The V call is TRBV18, the J call TRBJ2-5; D is ambiguous. The V and J ends lost 6 bases and 2 bases respectively, with 10 bases between them. The germline V gene encodes CDR1 KGHSH and CDR2 LQKENI. This CDR3 is built from 13 residues. CDR3 region: CASSVGPQETQYF. CDR3 coding DNA: TGTGCCAGCTCCGTGGGTCCTCAAGAGACCCAGTACTTC.

The gene calls are TRBV7-9 and TRBJ1-1, with D perhaps matching TRBD1 (5 bases). With 2 bases removed from V and 10 bases from J, the gap between germline ends came to 14 bases. The CDR3 is 13 residues long. Germline CDR1 reads SEHNR; CDR2 reads FQNEAQ (reference sequence). The CDR3 nucleotides read TGTGCCAGCAGCTTAAATAGCGGGGCTGGAGCTTTCTTT. Translating it yields CASSLNSGAGAFF.